This T cell receptor beta chain comes out of a study of blood T cell repertoires in COVID-19. Study summary: T cells, B-cell-depleted T cells, or PBMCs supplied cDNA or gDNA.

Worth noting for this clone: The junction departs from the called germline gene at one end, perhaps through a read error.

The CDR3 extends over 15 amino acids. The germline V gene encodes CDR1 SGHDT and CDR2 YYEEEE. Profiled with immunoSEQ multiplex PCR; TCRdb holds only in-frame clones, not every one. This table holds about 160,000 clones, around 83% found once. J is TRBJ1-4 and V is TRBV5-6, with unresolved D. The sample was peripheral blood. The TCR was taken from a man aged 35-49 years with acute or convalescent COVID-19. The CDR3 DNA sequence: TGTGCCAGCACCTTGTGGTCAGCAACTAATGAAAAACTGTTTTTT. Its translation is CASTLWSATNEKLFF.